The 10 T cell receptor beta chains below were found in one sample sequenced in a study of neurological immune-mediated disorders. TCRdb redid the calling of the 5' RACE reads with MiXCR, one entry per CDR3 protein. Of over 65,000 distinct CDR3 sequences in the sample, roughly 10% are singletons; the top ten hold 1.7%. Sequenced material: PBMCs. The source of these receptors is a man aged 50 to 59 in good health.

The sample holds many counts of this clonotype. The chain carries TRBV28 and TRBJ1-2; 7 bases are a match to TRBD1. The ends lost 6 bases at V and 8 bases at J; junction bases unmatched: 15. The CDR3 runs to 15 residues. CDR1 and CDR2 (germline): MDHEN, SYDVKM. The CDR3 reads CASRVPQGPGSGYTF. As DNA, the CDR3 is TGTGCCAGCAGGGTCCCACAGGGGCCTGGATCGGGCTACACCTTC.

Ten or more counts support this clonotype. The V call is TRBV10-2, the J call TRBJ2-3; D remains unclear. In germline, CDR1 is WSHSY, CDR2 SAAADI. The CDR3 covers 14 residues. V lost 6 bases to trimming and J lost 1 base, with 11 bases between them. CDR3 DNA: TGCGCCAGCAGAGGGTCCTATGGCACAGATACGCAGTATTTT. Translated: CASRGSYGTDTQYF.

This clonotype was observed many times. V usage is TRBV10-3 and J usage is TRBJ2-5, with TRBD1 identical over 7 bases. The CDR3 covers 15 residues. Trimming at V came to 6 bases and at J to 1 base, leaving 8 bases not matched to a gene. Germline V lookup: CDR1 ENHRY, CDR2 SYGVKD. In nucleotides, the CDR3 is TGTGCCATCAGCCACCGGGACAGCCTCCAAGAGACCCAGTACTTC. This translates into CAISHRDSLQETQYF.

This clonotype showed up many times. The J gene is TRBJ1-1, the V gene TRBV20-1, with unresolved D. The CDR3 is made up of 13 amino acids. Germline V gene sequence: CDR1 DFQATT, CDR2 SNEGSKA (reference sequence). Deletions cut 1 base from V and 2 bases from J, with 8 bases between. This CDR3 reads CSARAGFNTEAFF. Written as DNA, the CDR3 is TGCAGTGCTAGAGCCGGGTTTAACACTGAAGCTTTCTTT.

The CDR3 bases are TGTGCCAGCTCACTAGACAGGGTCGGAAACATTCAGTACTTC. It is translated as CASSLDRVGNIQYF. The rearrangement links TRBV18 to TRBJ2-4, with 7 bases matching TRBD1. V shed 4 bases and J 6 bases; nucleotides not matched to a gene: 6. This CDR3 has 14 residues. Germline assignment: CDR1 KGHSH and CDR2 LQKENI.

This chain connects TRBV29-1 to TRBJ2-7; 7 bases agree with TRBD1. CDR3 length: 14 residues. Losses at the gene ends were 2 bases for V and 0 bases for J; bases not matched to a gene: 4. CDR1 and CDR2 (germline): SQVTM, ANQGSEA. This chain's CDR3 is CSVEFRQGSYEQYF. As DNA, the CDR3 is TGCAGCGTTGAATTTCGACAGGGCTCCTACGAGCAGTACTTC.

The table lists this clonotype with many counts. This chain joins TRBV10-3 and TRBJ2-7; 9 bases map to TRBD1. V lost 6 bases, J lost 5 bases, and 8 bases stayed unmatched. The germline gives CDR1 ENHRY, CDR2 SYGVKD. The CDR3 covers 14 residues. CDR3: CAIRQGTGNNEQYF. CDR3 DNA sequence: TGTGCCATCAGGCAAGGGACAGGGAATAACGAGCAGTACTTC.

In its sample, this clonotype was seen many times. CDR3: CASSFPGQGALETF. The CDR3 DNA sequence: TGTGCCAGCAGCTTCCCGGGACAGGGGGCACTGGAAACCTTC. V usage is TRBV7-2 and J usage is TRBJ1-2, with 12 bases identical to TRBD1. The germline gives CDR1 SGHTA, CDR2 FQGNSA. This CDR3 is 14 amino acids long. Trimming cost V 3 bases and J 14 bases; bases outside gene matches: 10.

This clonotype was observed at least ten times. The genes are TRBV5-1 and TRBJ1-5; 9 positions match TRBD1. CDR1 SGHRS and CDR2 YFSETQ come from the germline V gene. The CDR3 extends over 15 amino acids. The V segment lost 5 bases and the J segment 3 bases; nucleotides outside the gene matches: 6. The CDR3 DNA sequence: TGCGCCAGCAGACAGACAGGGGGTACCAATCAGCCCCAGCATTTT. Amino acids: CASRQTGGTNQPQHF.

This clonotype was detected ten times or more. The chain couples TRBV4-3 to TRBJ2-3; D may be TRBD2 (7 bases). This CDR3 has 15 residues. Germline loops: CDR1 LGHNA, CDR2 YSLEER. V lost 2 bases to trimming and J lost 2 bases, with 11 bases between them. CDR3 loop: CASSQRGGDTDTQYF. As DNA, the CDR3 is TGCGCCAGCAGCCAAAGGGGGGGCGACACAGATACGCAGTATTTT.